This record concerns one T cell receptor beta chain sequence. Germline V gene sequence: CDR1 SGHRS, CDR2 YFSETQ. This CDR3 spans 14 amino acids. V was trimmed by 3 bases and J by 4 bases, leaving 13 bases between them. The data stem from a study of Ad26.COV2.S vaccination and SARS-CoV-2 variants. Study-level background: Intramuscularly, Ad26.COV2.S was given either once or twice, 56 days apart.

The repertoire was sequenced with immunoSEQ multiplex PCR; TCRdb's copy has only in-frame clones and lacks some. Of about 350,000 clones in the sample, around 90% are singletons; the top ten hold approximately 5.9%. The sample's treatment: about 20 received Ad26.COV2.S at low or high dose, single or two shots; about 5 received placebo; per-sample allocation not given. Specimen acquisition occurred on day 63 following the initial vaccine or placebo injection. This TCR derives from a person between 18 and 65 years old who received the Ad26.COV2.S COVID-19 vaccine or a placebo. The rearrangement joins TRBV5-1 to TRBJ1-1; D is possibly TRBD1 (5 bases). Sequences were derived from peripheral blood, sampled in a trial of Ad26.COV2.S vaccine versus placebo. CDR3 DNA sequence: TGCGCCAGCAGCTGGGAAGGGGTTGGCACTGAAGCTTTCTTT. This translates into CASSWEGVGTEAFF.